Described below is a single TCR beta chain sequence and its context. Uncontrolled infection, other autoimmune disease, pregnancy or lactation barred patients from enrollment. Orbital computed tomography, thyroid ultrasound, serum thyroxine and TRAb, and clinical symptoms together informed the diagnoses. The data were taken from a study of T cells in Graves' hyperthyroidism and ophthalmopathy. Amplification of TCR beta CDR3 regions used RNA as the template. When the TCR CDR3 underwent first-round RT-PCR, the HTBI primer set was used. In TCRdb, the multiplex PCR reads were re-called with MiXCR into one record per CDR3 protein. The repertoire consists of 600,000 to 700,000 distinct CDR3 sequences, with 45% occurring once and the leading ten covering less than 9%. Germline CDR1 and CDR2: SGHTA and FQGTGA. The CDR3 runs 14 residues. The trim removed 3 bases at V and 7 bases at J, leaving 2 bases unmatched.

The chain has TRBV7-3 and TRBJ2-5; 13 positions agree with TRBD2. Sequences were obtained from peripheral blood or thyroid tissue (not recorded which). The clonotype comes from an adult man with Graves' disease, either hyperthyroidism or ophthalmopathy (not recorded which). Written as DNA, the CDR3 is TGTGCCAGCAGCTTCGGGACTAGCGGGGCGACCCAGTACTTC. Protein sequence: CASSFGTSGATQYF.